This T cell receptor beta chain was observed in a study of T-cell reconstitution after alpha-beta-depleted transplantation in children. General study results and limits: Reportedly, only several hundred clones from non-depleted graft cells drove alpha-beta T-cell counts at about two months.

V was trimmed by 4 bases and J by 0 bases, leaving 11 bases between them. CDR1 and CDR2 (germline): LGHDT, YNNKEL (reference sequence). The length of the CDR3 is 15 residues. Unique molecular identifiers were incorporated into the prepared TCRbeta library. TCRdb recomputed calls from the PCR reads with MiXCR, one row per CDR3 protein. The repertoire includes about 260,000 distinct CDR3 sequences, 11% of them detected once, and 23% sits in the top ten. This clonotype was detected ten times or more. Its antigen is unidentified. The chain is built from TRBV3-1 and TRBJ2-3, with D tentatively TRBD2 (6 bases). The TCR originated in a male patient between 2 and 9 years old who had a stem cell transplant for chronic granulomatous disease, so the T cells may come from the graft donor. Material: peripheral blood, obtained 180 days after TCRalphabeta/CD19-depleted stem cell transplant. CDR3 in amino acids: CASSPPGGSTDTQYF. In DNA, the CDR3 is TGTGCCAGCAGCCCCCCCGGGGGTAGCACAGATACGCAGTATTTT.